The 18 T cell receptor beta chains below come from one sample, sequenced in a study of Ad26.COV2.S vaccination and SARS-CoV-2 variants. The treatment denotes: some 20 received Ad26.COV2.S at low or high dose, single or two shots; 5 received placebo; per-sample allocation not given. It was on day 63 after the first vaccine or placebo injection that samples were taken. Data came from immunoSEQ multiplex PCR; TCRdb stores just in-frame clones and leaves some out. The sample includes about 410,000 clones, approximately 90% of them seen just once. The sample here was peripheral blood, taken in a trial of Ad26.COV2.S vaccine versus placebo. The receptors were gathered from a person aged 18 to 59 who received the Ad26.COV2.S COVID-19 vaccine or a placebo.

V is TRBV20-1 and J is TRBJ2-1, with D hard to call. The germline CDR1 and CDR2 sequences are DFQATT and SNEGSKA (reference sequence). The CDR3 loop spans 11 amino acids. Trimming stripped 4 bases from V and 8 bases from J, with 9 bases between. CDR3 DNA: TGCAGTGCTAAGGCCGGCTATGAGCAGTTCTTC. This gives the protein CSAKAGYEQFF.

The rearrangement uses TRBV24-1 and TRBJ2-3; TRBD1 aligns across 8 bases. CDR1 is KGHDR and CDR2 is SFDVKD in the germline V gene. V lost 4 bases, J lost 0 bases, and 5 bases stayed unmatched. The CDR3 contains 16 residues. In DNA form, the CDR3 reads TGTGCCACCAGTGAACTCGGGACAGGTAGCACAGATACGCAGTATTTT. It codes for CATSELGTGSTDTQYF.

The chain couples TRBV19 to TRBJ2-5; 10 nucleotides agree with TRBD1. Unmatched junction bases numbered 3, after V lost 1 base and J lost 4 bases. There are 15 residues in the CDR3. Germline V lookup: CDR1 LNHDA, CDR2 SQIVND (reference sequence). This CDR3 is CASSIVGTGVETQYF. The CDR3 nucleotides read TGTGCCAGTAGTATAGTCGGGACAGGGGTAGAGACCCAGTACTTC.

In DNA, the CDR3 is TGTGCCAGCAGCTTAGAGCTAGCGGGAAACACCGGGGAGCTGTTTTTT. Translation gives CASSLELAGNTGELFF. The genes are TRBV11-3 and TRBJ2-2; the match to TRBD2 covers 9 bases. Germline V gene lookup returns CDR1 SGHNT and CDR2 YENEEA. V dropped 0 bases and J dropped 2; count of bases not matched to a gene: 1. The CDR3 sequence is 16 residues long.

The chain recombines TRBV5-6 with TRBJ2-7; D not certain. The CDR3 is made up of 13 amino acids. V was trimmed by 0 bases and J by 4 bases, leaving 8 bases between them. Germline lookup yields CDR1 SGHDT and CDR2 YYEEEE. The CDR3 protein is CASSLVKEYEQYF. The CDR3 region has the DNA TGTGCCAGCAGCTTGGTTAAGGAATACGAGCAGTACTTC.

V is TRBV3-1 (or the pseudogene TRBV3-2) and J is TRBJ1-1; 7 bases align to TRBD1. Germline-derived CDR1 and CDR2 are LGHDT and YNNKEL (reference sequence). CDR3 length: 12 amino acids. With V trimmed by 6 bases and J by 5 bases, 3 bases remained unmatched. The CDR3 DNA reads as TGTGCCAGCAGTACAGGGGCGACTGAAGCTTTCTTT. It is translated as CASSTGATEAFF.

The chain couples TRBV6-7 to TRBJ2-3, with TRBD1 matching 9 bases. TRBV6-7 falls under the ORF class, with uncertain function. V was clipped by 2 bases and J by 4 bases; unmatched bases: 4. The CDR3 runs 15 residues. In nucleotides, the CDR3 is TGTGCCAGCAGTTACCGGGGACAGGGCCCAGATACGCAGTATTTT. It yields the protein CASSYRGQGPDTQYF.

The J gene is TRBJ2-5, the V gene TRBV5-1, with D perhaps given as TRBD1 or TRBD2 (5 bases each). Per germline, CDR1 SGHRS and CDR2 YFSETQ. The ends were cut back, 3 bases at V and 4 bases at J, with 13 bases in the middle. The CDR3 has 14 amino acids. In DNA form, the CDR3 reads TGCGCCAGCAGCTGGCGAGGTGGGGGAGAGACCCAGTACTTC. Amino acid sequence: CASSWRGGGETQYF.

The gene calls are TRBV28 and TRBJ2-7; D may be TRBD1 or TRBD2 (5 bases each). Germline CDR1 MDHEN, CDR2 SYDVKM. CDR3 length equals 15 residues. V was pared by 6 bases and J by 0 bases, with 15 bases between. CDR3 residues: CASSPPGDLSYEQYF. Here the CDR3 DNA reads TGTGCCAGCAGCCCCCCCGGGGACCTCTCCTACGAGCAGTACTTC.

This clone appeared once. The J gene is TRBJ2-3, the V gene TRBV19; 10 bases map to TRBD2. The trim removed 3 bases at V and 4 bases at J, leaving 13 bases unmatched. Per the germline V gene, CDR1 is LNHDA and CDR2 is SQIVND (reference sequence). The CDR3 length is 18 residues. The CDR3 bases are TGTGCCAGTAGTATTAAGGTTGGAGCGGGAGGGTTCGCAGATACGCAGTATTTT. This gives the protein CASSIKVGAGGFADTQYF.

The rearrangement joins TRBV27 to TRBJ1-2; D call uncertain. CDR3 length: 15 residues. V shed 5 bases and J shed 0 bases, with 13 bases lying between them. Germline V gene sequence: CDR1 MNHEY, CDR2 SMNVEV (reference sequence). CDR3 sequence reads: CASSPYFSPNYGYTF. The CDR3 bases are TGTGCCAGCAGTCCATATTTTTCTCCTAACTATGGCTACACCTTC.

This clone has only one observation. The chain uses TRBV6-5 and TRBJ2-1; tentatively, D is TRBD2 (6 bases). This CDR3 spans 15 amino acids. Germline-derived CDR1 and CDR2 are MNHEY and SVGAGI. Deletions cut 5 bases from V and 4 bases from J, with 15 bases between. The CDR3 DNA is TGTGCCAGCAGTAATCTAGCGCCAGATTACAATGAGCAGTTCTTC. Translation: CASSNLAPDYNEQFF.

This chain links TRBV4-3 with TRBJ2-7, with TRBD2 as a possible D gene (6 bases). The CDR3 is 16 amino acids. V gave up 1 base and J gave up 4 bases, with 17 bases separating them. Looked up from germline, CDR1 is LGHNA and CDR2 is YSLEER. CDR3 protein: CASSQVRSGGDYEQYF. Here the CDR3 DNA reads TGCGCCAGCAGCCAAGTTCGAAGCGGCGGGGATTACGAGCAGTACTTC.

The V gene is TRBV27, the J gene TRBJ2-1; D remains ambiguous. This CDR3 has 14 residues. Germline V gene sequence: CDR1 MNHEY, CDR2 SMNVEV (reference sequence). The V and J ends lost 6 bases and 4 bases respectively, with 13 bases between them. The CDR3 loop reads CASRPEQSYNEQFF. DNA for the CDR3: TGTGCCAGCAGACCCGAACAATCTTACAATGAGCAGTTCTTC.

The chain joins TRBV27 to TRBJ2-1; D remains ambiguous. Germline assignment: CDR1 MNHEY and CDR2 SMNVEV (reference sequence). The CDR3 is 12 residues long. V was pared by 7 bases and J by 8 bases, with 12 bases between. The chain's CDR3 is CASKSTTHEQFF. CDR3 DNA: TGTGCCAGCAAGTCAACCACCCATGAGCAGTTCTTC.

This clone was detected once. The chain combines TRBV2 with TRBJ2-7; 9 nucleotides match TRBD2. Germline CDR1 and CDR2: SNHLY and FYNNEI. V was clipped by 4 bases and J by 3 bases; unmatched bases: 7. This CDR3 has 15 amino acids. As DNA, the CDR3 is TGTGCCAGCAGTGCTCTAGCGGGAAGGGGCTACGAGCAGTACTTC. It yields the protein CASSALAGRGYEQYF.

CDR3 DNA: TGTGCCAGCAGCTTAGCGGGGGCTTGGAGGGCTAGCACAGATACGCAGTATTTT. Translated, it gives CASSLAGAWRASTDTQYF. This chain connects TRBV7-6 to TRBJ2-3; either TRBD1 or TRBD2 may fit D (6 bases each). CDR3 length equals 18 residues. CDR1 and CDR2 (germline): SGHVS, FNYEAQ. The V and J ends lost 0 bases and 0 bases respectively, with 16 bases between them.

The chain uses TRBV5-4 and TRBJ2-7, with 10 bases identical to TRBD1. This CDR3 region has 15 residues. The germline V gene has CDR1 SGHNT and CDR2 YYREEE (reference sequence). The ends lost 5 bases at V and 1 base at J; junction bases unmatched: 6. CDR3 sequence reads: CASRTGTGASYEQYF. CDR3 in DNA: TGTGCCAGCAGAACCGGGACAGGGGCTTCCTACGAGCAGTACTTC.